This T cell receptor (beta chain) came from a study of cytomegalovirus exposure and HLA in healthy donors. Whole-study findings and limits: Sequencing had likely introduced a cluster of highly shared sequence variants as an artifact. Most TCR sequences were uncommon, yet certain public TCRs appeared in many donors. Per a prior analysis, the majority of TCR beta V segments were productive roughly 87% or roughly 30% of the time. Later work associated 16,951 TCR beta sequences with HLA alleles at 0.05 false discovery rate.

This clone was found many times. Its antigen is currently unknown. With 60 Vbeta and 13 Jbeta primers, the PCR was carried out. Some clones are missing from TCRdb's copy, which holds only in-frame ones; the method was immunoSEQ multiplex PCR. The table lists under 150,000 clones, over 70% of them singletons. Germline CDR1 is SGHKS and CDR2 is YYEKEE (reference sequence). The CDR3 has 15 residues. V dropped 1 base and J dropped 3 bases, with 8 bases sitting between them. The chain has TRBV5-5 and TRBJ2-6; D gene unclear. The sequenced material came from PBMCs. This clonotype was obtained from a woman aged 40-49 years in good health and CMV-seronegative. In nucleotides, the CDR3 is TGTGCCAGCAGCTTGCAAGTTAGTGGGGCCAACGTCCTGACTTTC. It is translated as CASSLQVSGANVLTF.